A selection of T cell receptor beta chains follows, all from one sample in a study of cytomegalovirus exposure and HLA in healthy donors. Produced via immunoSEQ multiplex PCR; TCRdb's table is partial and in-frame only. Its listing shows roughly 77,000 clones. The sample taken for sequencing was PBMCs. These receptors were collected from a female donor in good health and CMV-seropositive. CDR3s include the opening cysteine and the closing phenylalanine or tryptophan. Fields, in order: V gene, J gene, D gene, CDR3 protein, CDR3 DNA. D genes are given only for firm matches.

V: TRBV11-2
J: TRBJ1-3
D: TRBD1
CDR3: CASSEDRVNTIYF
DNA: TGTGCCAGCAGCGAGGACAGGGTTAACACCATATATTTT

V: TRBV19
J: TRBJ1-3
D: .
CDR3: CASSRGLSGNTIYF
DNA: TGTGCCAGTAGTAGGGGCCTCTCTGGAAACACCATATATTTT

V: TRBV6-5
J: TRBJ2-5
D: .
CDR3: CASSNLTPETQYF
DNA: TGTGCCAGCAGTAACTTAACTCCAGAGACCCAGTACTTC

V: TRBV4-1
J: TRBJ2-1
D: .
CDR3: CASSQDPSGTFYNEQFF
DNA: TGCGCCAGCAGCCAAGATCCCTCCGGGACATTCTACAATGAGCAGTTCTTC

V: TRBV10-3
J: TRBJ2-3
D: .
CDR3: CAISEISRAITDTQYF
DNA: TGTGCCATCAGTGAAATTTCCAGGGCGATCACAGATACGCAGTATTTT

V: TRBV19
J: TRBJ2-1
D: .
CDR3: CASSRGDEQFF
DNA: TGTGCCAGTAGCCGCGGGGATGAGCAGTTCTTC

V: TRBV7-8
J: TRBJ2-7
D: TRBD1
CDR3: CASSMWDRHGSYEQYF
DNA: TGTGCCAGCAGCATGTGGGACAGGCATGGCTCCTACGAGCAGTACTTC

V: TRBV6-5
J: TRBJ1-6
D: .
CDR3: CASSQERGNSPLHF
DNA: TGTGCCAGCAGCCAGGAAAGGGGGAATTCACCCCTCCACTTT

V: TRBV6-5
J: TRBJ2-7
D: .
CDR3: CASSYFQGSSSYEQYF
DNA: TGTGCCAGCAGTTACTTCCAGGGGTCCTCCTCCTACGAGCAGTACTTC

V: TRBV6-5
J: TRBJ2-1
D: TRBD2
CDR3: CASSASGFNEQFF
DNA: TGTGCCAGCAGTGCTAGCGGGTTCAATGAGCAGTTCTTC

V: TRBV29-1
J: TRBJ2-3
D: TRBD2
CDR3: CSVEIQREDPQYF
DNA: TGCAGCGTTGAGATTCAGCGGGAGGACCCACAGTATTTT

V: TRBV28
J: TRBJ2-7
D: TRBD2
CDR3: CASSWAGTSAYEQYF
DNA: TGTGCCAGCAGTTGGGCCGGGACTAGCGCCTACGAGCAGTACTTC

V: TRBV5-6
J: TRBJ1-1
D: .
CDR3: CASSSSEVLTEAFF
DNA: TGTGCCAGCAGCTCTTCCGAGGTACTCACTGAAGCTTTCTTT

V: TRBV2
J: TRBJ1-1
D: TRBD1
CDR3: CASRTGTGYNTEAFF
DNA: TGTGCCAGCAGGACCGGGACAGGGTATAACACTGAAGCTTTCTTT

V: TRBV5-1
J: TRBJ1-2
D: .
CDR3: CASSLGTSDYGYTF
DNA: TGCGCCAGCAGCTTGGGGACTTCGGACTATGGCTACACCTTC

V: TRBV18
J: TRBJ1-4
D: .
CDR3: CASSGDEKLFF
DNA: TGTGCCAGCTCCGGGGATGAAAAACTGTTTTTT

V: TRBV18
J: TRBJ2-3
D: .
CDR3: CASSPPGGTDTQYF
DNA: TGTGCCAGCTCACCACCGGGGGGAACAGATACGCAGTATTTT

V: TRBV5-4
J: TRBJ1-5
D: .
CDR3: CASSADFNQPQHF
DNA: TGTGCCAGCAGCGCAGATTTCAATCAGCCCCAGCATTTT

V: TRBV5-6
J: TRBJ1-5
D: .
CDR3: CASSLYQGILAQPQHF
DNA: TGTGCCAGCAGCTTGTATCAGGGAATTTTGGCACAGCCCCAGCATTTT

V: TRBV14
J: TRBJ1-1
D: .
CDR3: CASSQGLVVMPSAEAFF
DNA: TGTGCCAGCAGCCAAGGATTGGTGGTAATGCCCAGTGCTGAAGCTTTCTTT

V: TRBV18
J: TRBJ1-1
D: TRBD1
CDR3: CASSPWTGMNTEAFF
DNA: TGTGCCAGCTCACCATGGACAGGGATGAACACTGAAGCTTTCTTT

V: TRBV5-1
J: TRBJ2-1
D: TRBD1
CDR3: CASSLGQGPFNEQFF
DNA: TGCGCCAGCAGCTTGGGACAGGGCCCCTTTAATGAGCAGTTCTTC

V: TRBV19
J: TRBJ1-2
D: .
CDR3: CASRTGGYGYTF
DNA: TGTGCCAGTAGGACAGGAGGCTATGGCTACACCTTC

V: TRBV19
J: TRBJ2-7
D: .
CDR3: CASSGGRGYEQYF
DNA: TGTGCCAGTAGTGGGGGCCGAGGCTACGAGCAGTACTTC

V: TRBV18
J: TRBJ2-7
D: TRBD1
CDR3: CASSPPSGQSYEQYF
DNA: TGTGCCAGCTCACCACCCTCGGGACAGTCCTACGAGCAGTACTTC

V: TRBV5-4
J: TRBJ2-7
D: TRBD1
CDR3: CASSLYRGRGEQYF
DNA: TGTGCCAGCAGCTTGTACAGGGGGCGTGGGGAGCAGTACTTC

V: TRBV5-1
J: TRBJ2-5
D: TRBD1
CDR3: CASSLGQGRETQYF
DNA: TGCGCCAGCAGCTTGGGACAGGGTCGAGAGACCCAGTACTTC

V: TRBV27
J: TRBJ1-1
D: .
CDR3: CASSSLGGNTEAFF
DNA: TGTGCCAGCAGTTCGTTGGGGGGTAACACTGAAGCTTTCTTT

V: TRBV6-1
J: TRBJ2-7
D: TRBD2
CDR3: CASSERRLAGGLFEQYF
DNA: TGTGCCAGCAGTGAACGAAGACTAGCGGGAGGGTTATTCGAGCAGTACTTC

V: TRBV5-1
J: TRBJ2-1
D: .
CDR3: CASSNPSLAPNEQFF
DNA: TGCGCCAGCAGCAACCCCTCACTAGCCCCTAATGAGCAGTTCTTC

V: TRBV6-6
J: TRBJ2-3
D: TRBD1
CDR3: CASSLRGRYTDTQYF
DNA: TGTGCCAGCAGTCTCAGGGGGCGTTACACAGATACGCAGTATTTT

V: TRBV18
J: TRBJ1-5
D: TRBD1
CDR3: CASSPDRGPGGQPQHF
DNA: TGTGCCAGCTCGCCTGACAGGGGCCCCGGTGGTCAGCCCCAGCATTTT

V: TRBV7-9
J: TRBJ2-2
D: TRBD1
CDR3: CASSLDRVQTGELFF
DNA: TGTGCCAGCAGCTTGGACAGGGTCCAGACCGGGGAGCTGTTTTTT

V: TRBV6-5
J: TRBJ2-7
D: TRBD1
CDR3: CASSPGQGGYEQYF
DNA: TGTGCCAGCAGTCCGGGACAGGGGGGCTACGAGCAGTACTTC

V: TRBV6-5
J: TRBJ1-3
D: .
CDR3: CASGGEYGNTIYF
DNA: TGTGCGTCGGGGGGAGAGTATGGAAACACCATATATTTT

V: TRBV6-5
J: TRBJ1-2
D: .
CDR3: CASSYSTIGVYGYTF
DNA: TGTGCCAGCAGTTACTCGACAATAGGGGTCTATGGCTACACCTTC